A selection of T cell receptor beta chains follows, all from one sample in a study of beta chain features in type 1 diabetes. TCRdb's copy holds only in-frame clones and misses some; the assay was immunoSEQ multiplex PCR. Among hundreds of thousands of clones listed, roughly an eighth were seen once. The source material was naive CD4+ T cells from blood. These TCRs come from a man younger than 30 with type 1 diabetes. Both conserved end residues are part of each CDR3. D genes are given only for firm matches. The size field is filled for only some rows; it gives once, few, many or a size class.

NA NA TRBJ1-5 TRBV19 CASSPGVSNQPQHF TGTGCCAGTTCCCCGGGTGTGAGCAATCAGCCCCAGCATTTT
NA NA TRBJ2-5 TRBV19 CASAQAAEYQETQYF TGTGCCAGCGCACAGGCAGCAGAATACCAAGAGACCCAGTACTTC
few NA TRBJ1-4 TRBV30 CAWSSGEKLFF TGTGCCTGGAGTAGTGGTGAAAAACTGTTTTTT
NA NA TRBJ1-6 TRBV9 CASSVTESSYNSPLHF TGTGCCAGCAGCGTGACGGAAAGCTCCTATAATTCACCCCTCCACTTT
few TRBD1 TRBJ1-6 TRBV28 CASTAGQGRSPLHF TGTGCCAGCACAGCGGGACAGGGACGGTCACCCCTCCACTTT
NA NA TRBJ2-1 TRBV7-7 CASSPSPDRNEQFF TGTGCTAGCAGCCCGTCCCCGGACCGCAATGAGCAGTTCTTC
few NA TRBJ2-7 TRBV10-3 CAIRPEGPYEQYF TGTGCCATCAGACCAGAGGGACCTTACGAGCAGTACTTC
few NA TRBJ1-1 TRBV30 CAWSVGLENTEAFF TGTGCCTGGAGTGTTGGGCTTGAGAACACTGAAGCTTTCTTT
NA TRBD1 TRBJ1-1 TRBV18 CASSPRTGDTEAFF TGTGCCAGCTCACCGCGGACAGGGGACACTGAAGCTTTCTTT
NA TRBD1 TRBJ1-2 TRBV19 CASRRDRESGYGYTF TGTGCCAGCCGACGGGACAGGGAGTCTGGGTATGGCTACACCTTC
NA TRBD1 TRBJ2-3 TRBV5-1 CASSLMTGGWTDTQYF TGCGCCAGCAGCCTCATGACAGGGGGATGGACAGATACGCAGTATTTT
few NA TRBJ1-4 TRBV7-9 CASSLAGGSEKLFF TGTGCCAGCAGCTTAGCCGGGGGTAGTGAAAAACTGTTTTTT
NA TRBD1 TRBJ2-7 TRBV6-5 CASSSRGTGLYEQYF TGTGCCAGCAGCTCCCGGGGGACAGGGTTATACGAGCAGTACTTC
few TRBD1 TRBJ2-5 TRBV28 CASSSTGAETQYF TGTGCCAGCAGTTCAACAGGGGCTGAGACCCAGTACTTC
NA NA TRBJ1-2 TRBV11-2 CASSPVVYGRLYGYTF TGTGCCAGCAGCCCCGTGGTGTATGGCCGACTTTATGGCTACACCTTC
few NA TRBJ2-7 TRBV7-8 CASSLVGTASRSYEQYF TGTGCCAGCAGCTTAGTAGGGACTGCTTCTCGATCATACGAGCAGTACTTC
few NA TRBJ1-3 TRBV5-1 CASSLGQGFGNTIYF TGCGCCAGCAGCTTGGGGCAGGGCTTTGGAAACACCATATATTTT
NA TRBD1 TRBJ1-4 TRBV29-1 CSVFNRGTNEKLFF TGCAGCGTGTTTAACAGGGGGACTAATGAAAAACTGTTTTTT
few NA TRBJ2-1 TRBV5-1 CASSFEPYNEQFF TGCGCCAGCAGCTTCGAACCCTACAATGAGCAGTTCTTC
few TRBD1 TRBJ1-5 TRBV10-3 CAISPGGSSNQPQHF TGTGCCATCAGTCCAGGGGGCTCTAGCAATCAGCCCCAGCATTTT
few NA TRBJ1-3 TRBV27 CASGAQPGGNTIYF TGTGCCAGCGGAGCACAACCGGGAGGAAACACCATATATTTT
few TRBD1 TRBJ1-6 TRBV19 CASSEGQGNSPLHF TGTGCCAGTAGTGAAGGACAGGGGAATTCACCCCTCCACTTT
few NA TRBJ2-2 TRBV7-8 CASSLAAPLQTGELFF TGTGCCAGCAGCTTAGCGGCCCCCTTACAAACCGGGGAGCTGTTTTTT